The clone carrying this T cell receptor beta chain was observed many times. The antigen remains unidentified. Germline V gene lookup returns CDR1 SQVTM and CDR2 ANQGSEA. V was cut by 1 base and J by 2 bases, with 14 bases left in between. This CDR3 comprises 15 residues. Then a second PCR, running about 7 to 11 cycles, was carried out with a sample-barcoded 5' primer and a J-beta primer mix. Every single cDNA molecule received a tag from a template-switch adaptor with 12 random nucleotides. Via MiXCR, TCRdb re-called the 5' RACE reads, giving one row per CDR3 protein. The sample shows around 900,000 distinct CDR3 sequences, 29% of them seen only once. These data belong to a study of blood T cells in healthy people across ages. General study points: While age rose, TCR beta diversity per million T cells dropped in a roughly linear way.

This chain links TRBV29-1 with TRBJ2-5; tentative D call: TRBD1 (5 bases). Sequencing was performed on blood. The receptor comes from a woman of 80 years or more in good health. CDR3 sequence (DNA): TGCAGCGTTGAAGGAGGTCTTGACAGTCAAGAGACCCAGTACTTC. Its translation: CSVEGGLDSQETQYF.